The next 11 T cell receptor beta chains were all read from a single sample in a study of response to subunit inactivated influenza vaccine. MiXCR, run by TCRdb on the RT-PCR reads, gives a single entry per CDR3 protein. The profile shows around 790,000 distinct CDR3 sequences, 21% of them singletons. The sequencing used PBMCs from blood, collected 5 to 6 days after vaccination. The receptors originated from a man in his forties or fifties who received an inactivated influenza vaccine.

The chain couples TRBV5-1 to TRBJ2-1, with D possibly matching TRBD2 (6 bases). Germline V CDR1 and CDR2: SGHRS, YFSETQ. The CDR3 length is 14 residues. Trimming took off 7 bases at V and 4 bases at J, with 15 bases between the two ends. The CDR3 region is CASRLGGEYNEQFF. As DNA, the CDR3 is TGCGCCAGCCGGCTCGGGGGAGAATACAATGAGCAGTTCTTC.

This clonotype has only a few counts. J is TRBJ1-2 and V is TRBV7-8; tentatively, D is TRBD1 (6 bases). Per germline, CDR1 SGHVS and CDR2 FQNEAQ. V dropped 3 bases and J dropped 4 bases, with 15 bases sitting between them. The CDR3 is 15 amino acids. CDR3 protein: CASSLYRQEVYGYTF. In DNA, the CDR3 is TGTGCCAGCAGCTTGTACCGACAGGAGGTCTATGGCTACACCTTC.

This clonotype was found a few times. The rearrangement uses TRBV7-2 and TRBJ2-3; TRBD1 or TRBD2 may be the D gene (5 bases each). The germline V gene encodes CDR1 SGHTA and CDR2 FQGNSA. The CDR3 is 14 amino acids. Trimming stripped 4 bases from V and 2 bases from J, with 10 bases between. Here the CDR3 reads CASSYGTLTDTQYF. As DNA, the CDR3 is TGTGCCAGCAGCTACGGGACGCTCACAGATACGCAGTATTTT.

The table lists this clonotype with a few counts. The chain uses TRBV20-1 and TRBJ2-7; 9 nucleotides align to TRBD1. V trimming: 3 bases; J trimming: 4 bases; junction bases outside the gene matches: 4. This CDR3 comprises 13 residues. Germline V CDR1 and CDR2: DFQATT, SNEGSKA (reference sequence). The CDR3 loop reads CSARRGQGYEQYF. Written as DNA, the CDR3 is TGCAGTGCTAGGCGGGGACAGGGATACGAGCAGTACTTC.

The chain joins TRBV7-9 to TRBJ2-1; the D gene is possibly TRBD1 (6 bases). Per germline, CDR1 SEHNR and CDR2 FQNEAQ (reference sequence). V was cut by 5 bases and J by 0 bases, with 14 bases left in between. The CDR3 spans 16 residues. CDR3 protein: CASSPKQGSSYNEQFF. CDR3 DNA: TGTGCCAGCAGCCCAAAACAGGGAAGCTCCTACAATGAGCAGTTCTTC.

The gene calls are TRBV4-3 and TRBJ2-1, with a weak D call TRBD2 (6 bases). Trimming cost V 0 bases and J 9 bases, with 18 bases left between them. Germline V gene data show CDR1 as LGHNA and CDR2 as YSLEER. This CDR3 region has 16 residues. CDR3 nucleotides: TGCGCCAGCAGCCAAGATATCGGGGGATCCGTTAGTGAGCAGTTCTTC. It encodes CASSQDIGGSVSEQFF.

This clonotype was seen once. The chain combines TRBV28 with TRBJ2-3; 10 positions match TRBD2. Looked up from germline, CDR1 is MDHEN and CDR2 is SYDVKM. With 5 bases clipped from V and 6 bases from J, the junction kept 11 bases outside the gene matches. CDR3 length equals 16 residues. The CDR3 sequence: CASSVGSGGAPDTQYF. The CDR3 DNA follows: TGTGCCAGCAGTGTGGGAAGCGGGGGGGCACCCGATACGCAGTATTTT.

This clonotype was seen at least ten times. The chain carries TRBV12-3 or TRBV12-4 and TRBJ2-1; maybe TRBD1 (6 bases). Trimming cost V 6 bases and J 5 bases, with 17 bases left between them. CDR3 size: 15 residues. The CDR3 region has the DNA TGTGCCAGCAGCTTGGGTGGGGGCAAAGACAATGAGCAGTTCTTC. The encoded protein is CASSLGGGKDNEQFF.

CDR3 sequence reads: CASSLAEGKRYGYTF. As DNA, the CDR3 is TGCGCCAGCAGCTTGGCCGAGGGAAAACGGTATGGCTACACCTTC. The chain links TRBV5-1 to TRBJ1-2; D uncertain. The CDR3 covers 15 residues. V lost 0 bases, J lost 5 bases, and 14 bases lay in between. Looked up from germline, CDR1 is SGHRS and CDR2 is YFSETQ.

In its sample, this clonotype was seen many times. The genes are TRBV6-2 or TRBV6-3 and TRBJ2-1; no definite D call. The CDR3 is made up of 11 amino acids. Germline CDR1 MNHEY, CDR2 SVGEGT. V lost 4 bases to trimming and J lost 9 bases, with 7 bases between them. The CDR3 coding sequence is TGTGCCAGCAGTTCCAAGATTGAGCAGTTCTTC. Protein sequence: CASSSKIEQFF.

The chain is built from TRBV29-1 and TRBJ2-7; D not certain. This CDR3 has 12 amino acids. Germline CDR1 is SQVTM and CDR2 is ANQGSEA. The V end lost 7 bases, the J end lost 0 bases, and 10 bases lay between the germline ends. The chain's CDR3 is CSAFTGSYEQYF. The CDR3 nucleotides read TGCAGCGCATTTACGGGCTCCTACGAGCAGTACTTC.